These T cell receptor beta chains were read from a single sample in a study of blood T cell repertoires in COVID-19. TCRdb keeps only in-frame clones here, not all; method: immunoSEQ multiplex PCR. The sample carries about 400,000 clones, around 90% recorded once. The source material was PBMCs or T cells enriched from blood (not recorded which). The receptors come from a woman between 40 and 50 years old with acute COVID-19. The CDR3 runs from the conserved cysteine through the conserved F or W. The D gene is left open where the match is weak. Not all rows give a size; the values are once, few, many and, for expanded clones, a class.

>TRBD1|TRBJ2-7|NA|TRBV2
TGTGCCAGCAGTCGACAGGGGGCGTCCTACGAGCAGTACTTC
CASSRQGASYEQYF
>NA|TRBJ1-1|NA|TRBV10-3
TGTGCCATCAGTGACGCGGGACCGAAGAACACTGAAGCTTTCTTT
CAISDAGPKNTEAFF
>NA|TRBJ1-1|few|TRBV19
TGTGCCAGTAGTATACCGACAGCAGGGCGGTCTGAAGCTTTCTTT
CASSIPTAGRSEAFF
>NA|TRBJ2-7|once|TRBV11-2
TGTGCCAGCAGCCCCAGCGCCCTTAACTACGAGCAGTACTTC
CASSPSALNYEQYF
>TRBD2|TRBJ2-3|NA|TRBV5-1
TGCGCCAGCATAGGACTAGCGCCCACAGATACGCAGTATTTT
CASIGLAPTDTQYF
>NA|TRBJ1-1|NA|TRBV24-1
TGTGCCACCAGGGGGGCGGGAGCCAACACTGAAGCTTTCTTT
CATRGAGANTEAFF
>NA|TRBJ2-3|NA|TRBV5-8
TGTGCCAGCAGCTTGATGGGGAGGGATACGCAGTATTTT
CASSLMGRDTQYF
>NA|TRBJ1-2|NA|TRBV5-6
TGTGCCAGCAGCCCCGGGGATAACTATGGCTACACCTTC
CASSPGDNYGYTF
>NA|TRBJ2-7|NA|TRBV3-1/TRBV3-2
TGTGCCAGCAGCCAAGGACTGGCGTACGAGCAGTACTTC
CASSQGLAYEQYF
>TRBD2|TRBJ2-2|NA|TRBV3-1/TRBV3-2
TGTGCCAGCAGCCAGGGACTCGCGGGGGTAACCGGGGAGCTGTTTTTT
CASSQGLAGVTGELFF
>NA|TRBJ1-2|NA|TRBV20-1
TGCAGCACCCGCAGGGGATATGGCTACACCTTC
CSTRRGYGYTF
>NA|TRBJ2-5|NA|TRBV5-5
TGTGCCAGCAGCTTGGGGGCCCTCCAAGAGACCCAGTACTTC
CASSLGALQETQYF
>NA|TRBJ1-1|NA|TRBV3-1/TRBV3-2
TGTGCCAGCAGCCAGGTGTGGGACAAAGAAGCTTTCTTT
CASSQVWDKEAFF
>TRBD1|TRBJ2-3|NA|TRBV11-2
TGTGCCAGCAGCTTAGGCGAGAGACAGGGTCAAGCGCAGTATTTT
CASSLGERQGQAQYF
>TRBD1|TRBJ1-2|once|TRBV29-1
TGCAGCGTTGAAGATCTGGCAGGGGGAGGCTACACCTTC
CSVEDLAGGGYTF
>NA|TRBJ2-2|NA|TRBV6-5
TGTGCCAGCAGTTCCATGCCGGGGTCCACCGGGGAGCTGTTTTTT
CASSSMPGSTGELFF
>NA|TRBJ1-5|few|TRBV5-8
TGTGCCAGCAGCTTGGTGAGGGGGTTGGAGCAGCCCCAGCATTTT
CASSLVRGLEQPQHF
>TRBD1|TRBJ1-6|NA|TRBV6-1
TGTGCCAGCAGTGAAGGGACAGGGGGCAGTAATTCACCCCTCCACTTT
CASSEGTGGSNSPLHF